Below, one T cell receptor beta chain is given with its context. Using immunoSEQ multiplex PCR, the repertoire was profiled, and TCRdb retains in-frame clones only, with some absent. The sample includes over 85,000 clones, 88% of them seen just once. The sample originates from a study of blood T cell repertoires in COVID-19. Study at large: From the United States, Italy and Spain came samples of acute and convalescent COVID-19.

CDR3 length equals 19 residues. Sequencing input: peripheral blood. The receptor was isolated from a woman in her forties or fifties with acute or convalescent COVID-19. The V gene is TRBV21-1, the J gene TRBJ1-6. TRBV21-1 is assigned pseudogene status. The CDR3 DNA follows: TGTGCCAGCAGCAAAAGGTGGGGGGTCGAGCGCTCCTATAATTCACCCCTCCACTTT. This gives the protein CASSKRWGVERSYNSPLHF.